The subject of this entry is one T cell receptor beta chain. V lost 2 bases, J lost 8 bases, and 18 bases lay in between. The CDR3 loop spans 15 amino acids. From germline, CDR1 is MDHEN and CDR2 SYDVKM. Repertoires were generated with immunoSEQ multiplex PCR, while TCRdb's copy carries only in-frame clones and drops some. Seen here are about 120,000 clones, approximately 87% observed once, and the top ten hold around an eighth. The source of the sample is a study of control samples from healthy donors and cancer patients. This TCR was sampled from a man aged 25 to 40 in good health. The chain combines TRBV28 with TRBJ1-2; possible D gene TRBD1, 6 bases. Material: blood. The CDR3 DNA reads TGTGCCAGCAGTTTAGGCGGACAGAGACTGATCGGCTACACCTTC. Protein product: CASSLGGQRLIGYTF.